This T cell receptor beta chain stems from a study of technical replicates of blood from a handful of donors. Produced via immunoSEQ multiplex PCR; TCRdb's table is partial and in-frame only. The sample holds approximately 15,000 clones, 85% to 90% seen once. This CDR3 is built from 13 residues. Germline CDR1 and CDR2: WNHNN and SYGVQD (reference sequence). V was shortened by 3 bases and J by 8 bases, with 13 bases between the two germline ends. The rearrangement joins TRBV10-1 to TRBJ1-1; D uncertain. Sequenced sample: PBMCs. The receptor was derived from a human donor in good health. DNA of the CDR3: TGCGCCAGCAGTGACTTTGGCTTCGGGGAAGCTTTCTTT. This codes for CASSDFGFGEAFF.